The sequence of this T cell receptor beta chain was determined in a study of blood T cell repertoires in COVID-19. Study overall: Both acute and convalescent COVID-19 samples were obtained from the United States, Italy and Spain. The cDNA or gDNA used as material had been derived from T cells, B-cell-depleted T cells, or PBMCs.

As originally analysed: Amplification with reference gene primers provided the estimates of nucleated cell counts. Clones were read by immunoSEQ multiplex PCR, and TCRdb kept only the in-frame ones, dropping some. V, J and clone size are those of that table, while D and trimming were read from the DNA. The sample shows about 200,000 clones, around 91% of them seen only once. CDR1 and CDR2 from the germline V gene are SNHLY and FYNNEI. J was trimmed by 9 bases and V by 10 bases; bases with no gene match: 10. This CDR3 region has 14 residues. The receptor comes from a woman aged 40 to 55 with acute or convalescent COVID-19. The material sequenced was peripheral blood. This chain links TRBV2 with TRBJ2-1; 12 positions match TRBD2. CDR3 sequence reads: CAIQRLAGVVEQFF. CDR3 nucleotide sequence: TGTGCCATACAGAGACTAGCGGGGGTGGTTGAGCAGTTCTTC.